The next 30 T cell receptor beta chains were all read from a single sample in a study of blood T cell repertoires in COVID-19. Sequencing was performed with immunoSEQ multiplex PCR; in TCRdb, only in-frame clones are kept and a portion is missing. The sample lists under 150,000 clones; 70% to 80% were seen once. The sequenced sample consisted of peripheral blood. Every receptor here comes from a woman over 75 with acute or convalescent COVID-19.

V is TRBV3-1 (or the pseudogene TRBV3-2) and J is TRBJ2-1; 14 bases line up with TRBD2. This CDR3 comprises 20 residues. With 0 bases clipped from V and 5 bases from J, the junction kept 12 bases outside the gene matches. The germline V gene has CDR1 LGHDT and CDR2 YNNKEL (reference sequence). CDR3 DNA: TGTGCCAGCAGCCAAGACGTACGACTAGCGGGAGGGACCATAAACAATGAGCAGTTCTTC. The encoded protein is CASSQDVRLAGGTINNEQFF.

This chain connects TRBV28 to TRBJ1-2, with D uncertain. CDR3 length equals 14 residues. V lost 4 bases and J lost 1, with 10 bases in between. The germline V gene encodes CDR1 MDHEN and CDR2 SYDVKM. The CDR3 nucleotides read TGTGCCAGCAGTTCCCCCCCGGTTAACTATGGCTACACCTTC. It is translated as CASSSPPVNYGYTF.

The chain is built from TRBV29-1 and TRBJ2-1; 7 nucleotides line up with TRBD1. The CDR3 runs to 14 residues. Germline CDR1 is SQVTM and CDR2 is ANQGSEA. With V trimmed by 7 bases and J by 6 bases, 12 bases remained unmatched. CDR3 DNA: TGCAGCGCGCTATCGCCGGGACAGCTCAATGAGCAGTTCTTC. This translates into CSALSPGQLNEQFF.

This clone was seen a handful of times. The chain joins TRBV6-2 or TRBV6-3 to TRBJ2-1, with D possibly being TRBD1 (6 bases). The CDR3 covers 16 residues. Germline CDR1 is MNHEY and CDR2 is SVGEGT. V lost 6 bases to trimming and J lost 1 base, with 16 bases between them. The CDR3 sequence is CASSPRQVGSYNEQFF. The CDR3 region has the DNA TGTGCCAGCAGCCCCCGACAGGTAGGATCCTACAATGAGCAGTTCTTC.

This chain links TRBV7-9 with TRBJ1-4; maybe TRBD1 (5 bases). The germline CDR1 and CDR2 sequences are SEHNR and FQNEAQ (reference sequence). This CDR3 has 15 residues. The V and J ends lost 1 base and 4 bases respectively, with 10 bases between them. CDR3 amino acids: CASSLEAGNNEKLFF. CDR3 sequence (DNA): TGTGCCAGCAGCTTAGAGGCAGGGAATAATGAAAAACTGTTTTTT.

This sequence joins TRBV4-3 and TRBJ2-7, with 8 bases fitting TRBD1. The trim removed 3 bases at V and 2 bases at J, leaving 12 bases unmatched. The germline V gene has CDR1 LGHNA and CDR2 YSLEER. The CDR3 loop spans 17 amino acids. The CDR3 DNA reads as TGCGCCAGCAGCCAGGACGCTACCGGGACAGGCACCTACGAGCAGTACTTC. Encoded protein: CASSQDATGTGTYEQYF.

The rearrangement joins TRBV9 to TRBJ2-5; 11 bases are shared with TRBD2. V trimming: 0 bases; J trimming: 3 bases; junction bases outside the gene matches: 4. CDR1 and CDR2 from the germline V gene are SGDLS and YYNGEE. The CDR3 is 16 amino acids. The CDR3 protein is CASSVASGGPEETQYF. The CDR3 bases are TGTGCCAGCAGCGTAGCTAGCGGGGGGCCAGAAGAGACCCAGTACTTC. The full variable domain, in which reference TRBV9 and TRBJ2-5 provide the parts outside the CDR3, is DSGVTQTPKHLITATGQRVTLRCSPRSGDLSVYWYQQSLDQGLQFLIQYYNGEERAKGNILERFSAQQFPDLHSELNLSSLELGDSALYFCASSVASGGPEETQYFGPGTRLLVL.

The chain couples TRBV5-1 to TRBJ2-2, with 13 nucleotides matching TRBD2. V was pared by 4 bases and J by 0 bases, with 3 bases of the junction left unmatched. There are 17 residues in the CDR3. Germline loops: CDR1 SGHRS, CDR2 YFSETQ. The CDR3 loop is CASSTGTSGTNTGELFF. CDR3 DNA sequence: TGCGCCAGCAGCACCGGGACTAGCGGGACGAACACCGGGGAGCTGTTTTTT.

This chain links TRBV5-8 with TRBJ1-1; 7 bases match TRBD1. The CDR3 covers 15 residues. CDR1 and CDR2 (germline): SGHTS, YDEGEE. Germline trimming cut 2 bases from V and 1 base from J; bases unmatched to any gene: 5. In DNA, the CDR3 is TGTGCCAGCAGCTTCGCAGGGGGTTCGAACACTGAAGCTTTCTTT. Its translation is CASSFAGGSNTEAFF.

Concerning this clone: Other DNA sequences within the sample encode an identical CDR3. The rearrangement joins TRBV18 to TRBJ2-7, with D unresolved. CDR1 and CDR2 (germline): KGHSH, LQKENI. The ends were cut back, 3 bases at V and 0 bases at J, with 6 bases in the middle. The CDR3 contains 13 residues. CDR3 protein: CASSPASSYEQYF. The DNA of the CDR3 is TGTGCCAGCTCACCGGCAAGCTCCTACGAGCAGTACTTC.

The CDR3 sequence: CASSLYTGTGDEKLFF. The CDR3, as DNA: TGCGCCAGCAGCTTATATACCGGGACAGGGGATGAAAAACTGTTTTTT. The chain employs TRBV5-1 and TRBJ1-4; 10 nucleotides align to TRBD1. The germline V gene has CDR1 SGHRS and CDR2 YFSETQ. After removal of 2 bases from V and 6 bases from J, the junction contained 7 bases not matched to a gene. The CDR3 is made up of 16 amino acids.

Only a few counts were recorded for this clone. The chain uses TRBV6-4 and TRBJ1-2, with 7 bases matching TRBD1. V lost 6 bases and J lost 6; bases outside the gene matches: 10. The length of the CDR3 is 14 residues. Germline V gene sequence: CDR1 MRHNA, CDR2 SNTAGT. CDR3 nucleotide sequence: TGTGCCAGCAGCTACACCAGGGGGGCGAATGGCTACACCTTC. It is translated as CASSYTRGANGYTF.

V and J are TRBV2 and TRBJ2-5; 14 bases are shared with TRBD2. This CDR3 spans 15 amino acids. Germline lookup yields CDR1 SNHLY and CDR2 FYNNEI. V dropped 5 bases and J dropped 5; count of bases not matched to a gene: 4. CDR3 region: CASSSGLAGVETQYF. The CDR3 nucleotides read TGTGCCAGCAGTTCGGGACTAGCGGGAGTCGAGACCCAGTACTTC. The entire variable domain, with the rest obtained from reference TRBV2 and TRBJ2-5, is as follows: EPEVTQTPSHQVTQMGQEVILRCVPISNHLYFYWYRQILGQKVEFLVSFYNNEISEKSEIFDDQFSVERPDGSNFTLKIRSTKLEDSAMYFCASSSGLAGVETQYFGPGTRLLVL.

This clone was seen at least ten times. The chain carries TRBV29-1 and TRBJ1-1, with unresolved D. The ends were cut back, 8 bases at V and 1 base at J, with 8 bases in the middle. CDR3 length: 11 residues. Germline V gives CDR1 SQVTM, CDR2 ANQGSEA. The CDR3 sequence: CSTQENTEAFF. The CDR3 bases are TGCAGCACCCAGGAGAACACTGAAGCTTTCTTT.

The table lists this clone with a count of one. The chain uses TRBV19 and TRBJ1-5, with 7 bases aligning to TRBD1. Per germline, CDR1 LNHDA and CDR2 SQIVND (reference sequence). This CDR3 is built from 18 residues. J gave up 3 bases and V 0 bases, and 11 bases lay outside the gene matches. In DNA, the CDR3 is TGTGCCAGTAGTATAGATCTGGGGGACAGTTATAACAATCAGCCCCAGCATTTT. Translating gives CASSIDLGDSYNNQPQHF. Combining the CDR3 with reference TRBV19 and TRBJ1-5 gives the whole variable domain DGGITQSPKYLFRKEGQNVTLSCEQNLNHDAMYWYRQDPGQGLRLIYYSQIVNDFQKGDIAEGYSVSREKKESFPLTVTSAQKNPTAFYLCASSIDLGDSYNNQPQHFGDGTRLSIL.

This chain uses TRBV4-2 with TRBJ1-6, with D unclear. The V gene's germline CDR1 is LGHNA and CDR2 YNFKEQ. Trimming left V 0 bases short and J 8 bases short, with 11 bases between. The CDR3 is 15 residues long. The CDR3 loop is CASSQDSGLDSPLHF. The CDR3 nucleotides are TGTGCCAGCAGCCAAGATAGCGGGTTGGATTCACCCCTCCACTTT.

The chain has TRBV30 and TRBJ2-1; a possible D gene is TRBD2 (5 bases). Germline CDR1 is GTSNPN and CDR2 is SVGIG (reference sequence). The CDR3 totals 13 residues. V was shortened by 1 base and J by 12 bases, with 16 bases between the two germline ends. The CDR3 sequence is CAWSASFSVSQFF. The CDR3, as DNA: TGTGCCTGGAGTGCCTCCTTTAGCGTTTCGCAGTTCTTC.

The chain combines TRBV7-2 with TRBJ2-5; 7 bases are a match to TRBD1. Germline CDR1 and CDR2: SGHTA and FQGNSA. V lost 8 bases, J lost 5 bases, and 8 bases stayed unmatched. The CDR3 is made up of 13 amino acids. The CDR3 DNA reads TGTGCCAGCTCTCAGGGGGAGTGGGAGACCCAGTACTTC. It encodes CASSQGEWETQYF. Full variable domain (rest looked up from reference TRBV7-2 and TRBJ2-5): GAGVSQSPSNKVTEKGKDVELRCDPISGHTALYWYRQSLGQGLEFLIYFQGNSAPDKSGLPSDRFSAERTGGSVSTLTIQRTQQEDSAVYLCASSQGEWETQYFGPGTRLLVL.

The CDR3 DNA follows: TGCGCCAGCAGCTTGGCCGGGGGTCCCCAAGAGACCCAGTACTTC. This codes for CASSLAGGPQETQYF. The rearrangement uses TRBV5-1 and TRBJ2-5, with TRBD2 as a possible D gene (6 bases). V lost 0 bases to trimming and J lost 1 base, with 10 bases between them. In germline, CDR1 is SGHRS, CDR2 YFSETQ. This CDR3 spans 15 amino acids.

The chain uses TRBV28 and TRBJ1-2; D is unclear. This CDR3 is 11 amino acids long. V shed 8 bases and J shed 2 bases, with 6 bases lying between them. CDR1 and CDR2 (germline): MDHEN, SYDVKM. The CDR3 loop is CASGPNYGYTF. CDR3 nucleotides: TGTGCCAGCGGGCCGAACTATGGCTACACCTTC.

This clone was observed many times. V gene TRBV20-1 combines with J gene TRBJ1-4; TRBD1 matches at 7 bases. The CDR3 has 13 residues. V was clipped by 3 bases and J by 7 bases; unmatched bases: 5. Germline V CDR1 and CDR2: DFQATT, SNEGSKA (reference sequence). The CDR3 protein is CSASKGGSEKLFF. For the CDR3, the DNA is TGCAGTGCTAGTAAAGGGGGCAGTGAAAAACTGTTTTTT.

This rearrangement joins TRBV7-6 to TRBJ2-2; D possibly corresponds to TRBD2 (5 bases). V was cut by 1 base and J by 5 bases, with 11 bases left in between. The CDR3 runs to 15 residues. Germline values: CDR1 SGHVS, CDR2 FNYEAQ. The DNA of the CDR3 is TGTGCCAGCAGCTTAGTTGGACCGGGGACCGGGGAGCTGTTTTTT. Its translation is CASSLVGPGTGELFF.

This clone was seen repeatedly, ten times or more. This chain uses TRBV27 with TRBJ1-5; TRBD1 matches at 7 bases. CDR1 and CDR2 from the germline V gene are MNHEY and SMNVEV (reference sequence). V lost 2 bases to trimming and J lost 1 base; unmatched junction nucleotides: 8. This CDR3 spans 17 amino acids. CDR3 in DNA: TGTGCCAGCAGTTTAATAGGGGGCCAACTAAGCAATCAGCCCCAGCATTTT. This gives the protein CASSLIGGQLSNQPQHF.

This chain connects TRBV24-1 to TRBJ1-1, with TRBD1 matching over 7 bases. Germline trimming cut 1 base from V and 1 base from J; bases unmatched to any gene: 2. This CDR3 spans 15 amino acids. The germline V gene encodes CDR1 KGHDR and CDR2 SFDVKD. CDR3 sequence: CATSDFWTGNTEAFF. The CDR3 coding sequence is TGTGCCACCAGTGATTTTTGGACAGGGAACACTGAAGCTTTCTTT.

The CDR3, as DNA: TGTGCCAGCAGTTTTAACAGCGGAACTGAAGCTTTCTTT. Translation: CASSFNSGTEAFF. This chain connects TRBV12-3 or TRBV12-4 to TRBJ1-1; D not resolved. V lost 3 bases and J 5 bases, leaving 10 bases between the germline ends. The CDR3 is made up of 13 amino acids.

About this clone: Other DNA sequences in the sample encode the same CDR3. V gene TRBV7-2 combines with J gene TRBJ2-7; D perhaps matches TRBD1 (6 bases). Germline assignment: CDR1 SGHTA and CDR2 FQGNSA. The CDR3 length is 14 residues. The V end was cut by 6 bases, the J end by 6 bases, with 18 bases between. The chain's CDR3 is CASRQDSPNGEQYF. The CDR3 DNA follows: TGTGCCAGCAGACAGGACAGCCCGAACGGCGAGCAGTACTTC.

The rearrangement links TRBV27 to TRBJ1-2, with 10 bases fitting TRBD1. Germline-derived CDR1 and CDR2 are MNHEY and SMNVEV (reference sequence). The CDR3 sequence is 14 residues long. J gave up 8 bases and V 3 bases, and 6 bases lay outside the gene matches. The CDR3 DNA reads as TGTGCCAGCAGTTTTCTAGGACAGGGGGGCGGCTACACCTTC. Translation: CASSFLGQGGGYTF.

The V and J genes are TRBV4-2 and TRBJ2-2; no clear D. The germline V and J ends were trimmed by 7 bases and 5 bases, with 11 bases remaining between them. Germline CDR1 is LGHNA and CDR2 is YNFKEQ. This CDR3 has 13 amino acids. CDR3 coding DNA: TGTGCCAGCAACCCACAAAGAACCGGGGAGCTGTTTTTT. It is translated as CASNPQRTGELFF.

This clone appeared a single time. This chain's CDR3 is CASSAQPSLVGDTQYF. The CDR3 DNA sequence: TGTGCCAGCAGCGCGCAGCCCTCACTAGTAGGAGATACGCAGTATTTT. J is TRBJ2-3 and V is TRBV7-3, with D possibly TRBD2 on 5 matching bases. This CDR3 has 16 amino acids. The ends were cut back, 5 bases at V and 5 bases at J, with 20 bases in the middle. In germline, CDR1 is SGHTA, CDR2 FQGTGA.

The gene calls are TRBV7-2 and TRBJ2-2; 7 bases are a match to TRBD1. CDR1 and CDR2 from the germline V gene are SGHTA and FQGNSA. The CDR3 covers 15 residues. The trim removed 5 bases at V and 2 bases at J, leaving 5 bases unmatched. For the CDR3, the DNA is TGTGCCAGCAGCAGAGGGGGCGCAAACACCGGGGAGCTGTTTTTT. Protein: CASSRGGANTGELFF.